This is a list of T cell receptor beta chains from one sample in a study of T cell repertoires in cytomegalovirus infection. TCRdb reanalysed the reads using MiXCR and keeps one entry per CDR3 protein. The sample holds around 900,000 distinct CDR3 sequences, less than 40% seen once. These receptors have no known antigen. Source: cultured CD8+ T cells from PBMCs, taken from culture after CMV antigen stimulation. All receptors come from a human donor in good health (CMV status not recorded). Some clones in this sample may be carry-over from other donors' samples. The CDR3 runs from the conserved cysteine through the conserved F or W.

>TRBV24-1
CATTAKEPDTQYF
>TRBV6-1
CASSETGGLDTQYF
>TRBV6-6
CASSDSGTGFPGQYF
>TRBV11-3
CASSLTSENEQFF
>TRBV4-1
CASSPIGQHLGDTQYF
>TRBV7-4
CVSSSNRGYNEQFF
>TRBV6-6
CASSYSPGPNYGYTF
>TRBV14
CASRRTGGTKNIQYF
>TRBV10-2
CASSEGTRYLYEQYF
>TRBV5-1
CASSLEPLTGNYGYTF
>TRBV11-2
CASSLSLVGPHEKLFF
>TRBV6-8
CASSGGQERGTQYF
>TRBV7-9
CASSPQGRQETQYF
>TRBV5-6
CASSNAGTGGTDTQYF
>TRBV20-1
CSAVGRGTPRQPQHF
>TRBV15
CATSKSSNQPQHF
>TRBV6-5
CASSSSQGLTEAFF
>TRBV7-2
CASSLGLRRLTEELFF
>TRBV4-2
CASSPVVGKEANYGYTF
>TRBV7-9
CASSLGDRGLLGYGYTF
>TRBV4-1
CASSQDEGAPDTQYF
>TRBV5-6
CASSLWLSNQPQHF
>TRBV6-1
CASSPSSGGPLEQYF
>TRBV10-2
CASSRASGGAHNEQFF
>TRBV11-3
CASSHRDRVETQYF
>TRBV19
CASTHGDYTEAFF
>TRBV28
CASSRQNNPDTQYF
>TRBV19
CASSRGSYSNQPQHF
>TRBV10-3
CAISEFVEGLGNTIYF
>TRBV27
CASDSWDRGPNTEAFF
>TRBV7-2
CASSHPPGADGYTF
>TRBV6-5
CASRKGSEKLFF
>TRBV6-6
CASNDGSPGEQYF
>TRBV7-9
CASSEVGGSYNEQFF
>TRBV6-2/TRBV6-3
CASTLNPGATNEKLFF
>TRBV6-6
CASRYGLAPLAGGTDTQYF
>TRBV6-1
CASRGQGLNTGELFF
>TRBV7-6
CASSEGQGALGYGYTF
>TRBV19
CASSIVLYNEQFF
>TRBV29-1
CSVEAGVSAETQYF
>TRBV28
CASSLWGEGDGYTF